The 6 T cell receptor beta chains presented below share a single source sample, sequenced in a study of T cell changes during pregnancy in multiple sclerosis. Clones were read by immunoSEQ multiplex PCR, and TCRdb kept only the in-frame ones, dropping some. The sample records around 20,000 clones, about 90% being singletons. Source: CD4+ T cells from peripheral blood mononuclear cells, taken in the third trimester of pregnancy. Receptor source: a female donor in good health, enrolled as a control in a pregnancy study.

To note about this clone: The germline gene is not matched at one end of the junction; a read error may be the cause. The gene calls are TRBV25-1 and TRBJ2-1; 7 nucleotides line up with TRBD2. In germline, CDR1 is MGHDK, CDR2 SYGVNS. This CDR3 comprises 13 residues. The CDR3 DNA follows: TGTGCCGGCAGTGGGACTACCTACAATGAGCAGTTCTTC. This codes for CAGSGTTYNEQFF.

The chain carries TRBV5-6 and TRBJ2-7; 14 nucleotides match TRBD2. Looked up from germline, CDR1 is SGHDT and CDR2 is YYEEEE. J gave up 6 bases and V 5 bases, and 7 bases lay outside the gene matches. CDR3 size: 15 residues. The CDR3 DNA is TGTGCCAGCAGTTCCGGACTAGCGGGGGGTTTCGAGCAGTACTTC. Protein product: CASSSGLAGGFEQYF.

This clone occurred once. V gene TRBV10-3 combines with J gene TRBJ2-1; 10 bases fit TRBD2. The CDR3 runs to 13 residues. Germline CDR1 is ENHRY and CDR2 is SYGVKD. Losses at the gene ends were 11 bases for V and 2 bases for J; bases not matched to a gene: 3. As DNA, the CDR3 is TGTGCCGCCAGCGGGAGGGCCTACAATGAGCAGTTCTTC. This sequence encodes CAASGRAYNEQFF.

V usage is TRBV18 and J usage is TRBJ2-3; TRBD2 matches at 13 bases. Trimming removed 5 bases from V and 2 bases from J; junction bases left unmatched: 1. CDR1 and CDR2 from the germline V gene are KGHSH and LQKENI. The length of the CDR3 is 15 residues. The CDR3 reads CASSGTSGNTDTQYF. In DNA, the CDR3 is TGTGCCAGCTCAGGGACTAGCGGGAACACAGATACGCAGTATTTT.

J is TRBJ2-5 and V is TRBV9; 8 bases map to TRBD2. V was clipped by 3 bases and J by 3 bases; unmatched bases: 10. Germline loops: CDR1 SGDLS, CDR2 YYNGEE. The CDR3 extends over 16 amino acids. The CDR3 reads CASSADFAGGKETQYF. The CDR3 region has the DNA TGTGCCAGCAGCGCCGATTTTGCGGGGGGCAAAGAGACCCAGTACTTC.

The CDR3 here is CASSSLAASGSVREQYF. The DNA of the CDR3 is TGTGCCAGCAGCTCCCTCGCAGCTAGCGGGAGCGTAAGGGAGCAGTACTTC. V usage is TRBV7-9 and J usage is TRBJ2-7, with 10 bases matching TRBD2. V was clipped by 4 bases and J by 7 bases; unmatched bases: 16. The V gene's germline CDR1 is SEHNR and CDR2 FQNEAQ (reference sequence). The CDR3 has 17 amino acids.